The 10 T cell receptor beta chains listed next were all sequenced from one sample in a study of blood T cells in healthy people across ages. It was with a sample-barcoded 5' primer and a J-beta primer mix that a second PCR of roughly 6 to 12 cycles was run. TCRdb re-called the 5' RACE reads with MiXCR, one entry per CDR3 protein. The sample lists 700,000 to 1,000,000 distinct CDR3 sequences; approximately 44% were seen once. Sequenced material: blood. These receptors were obtained from a man between 60 and 70 years old in good health.

The chain combines TRBV29-1 with TRBJ2-5; D unclear. Germline CDR1 SQVTM, CDR2 ANQGSEA. The CDR3 spans 12 residues. CDR3 amino acids: CSVRTYQETQYF. The DNA of the CDR3 is TGCAGTGTCAGGACGTATCAAGAGACCCAGTACTTC.

This chain connects TRBV20-1 to TRBJ2-3, with 10 bases that match TRBD2. The CDR3 extends over 14 amino acids. V lost 6 bases, J lost 2 bases, and 5 bases stayed unmatched. Germline loops: CDR1 DFQATT, CDR2 SNEGSKA (reference sequence). The CDR3 sequence is CSADGLAVTDTQYF. For the CDR3, the DNA is TGCAGTGCCGATGGACTAGCGGTCACAGATACGCAGTATTTT.

This clonotype has a count of ten or more. DNA for the CDR3: TGCAGTGCTAGAGATGAGACAGGGGTAAGGGGCTACACCTTC. Its protein product is CSARDETGVRGYTF. The rearrangement uses TRBV20-1 and TRBJ1-2, with TRBD1 matching over 8 bases. Looked up from germline, CDR1 is DFQATT and CDR2 is SNEGSKA (reference sequence). The CDR3 is 14 amino acids. J gave up 8 bases and V 0 bases, and 8 bases lay outside the gene matches.

The chain has TRBV6-2 or TRBV6-3 and TRBJ1-1; 7 bases align to TRBD1. Germline V CDR1 and CDR2: MNHEY, SVGEGT. Trimming at V came to 2 bases and at J to 10 bases, leaving 7 bases not matched to a gene. The CDR3 runs to 13 residues. The CDR3 spells CASSYETGDGAFF. CDR3 nucleotide sequence: TGTGCCAGCAGTTACGAAACAGGGGATGGAGCTTTCTTT.

The sample holds a few counts of this clonotype. The V call is TRBV18, the J call TRBJ2-7; TRBD2 is a possible D gene (6 bases). Germline V CDR1 and CDR2: KGHSH, LQKENI. Trimming took 4 bases from V and 0 from J, leaving 16 bases between them. The CDR3 is 16 residues long. In DNA, the CDR3 is TGTGCCAGCTCACGCACAGGCGCGGGAAGCTCCTACGAGCAGTACTTC. Its translation: CASSRTGAGSSYEQYF.

The chain carries TRBV6-5 and TRBJ2-7, with a tentative D call TRBD2 (5 bases). The germline V and J ends were trimmed by 0 bases and 0 bases, with 18 bases remaining between them. Germline CDR1 is MNHEY and CDR2 is SVGAGI. The length of the CDR3 is 18 residues. Here the CDR3 DNA reads TGTGCCAGCAGTTACTCAGTCTTCCGAGGAGGTGGCTCCTACGAGCAGTACTTC. This encodes CASSYSVFRGGGSYEQYF.

The chain combines TRBV6-1 with TRBJ2-4, with D possibly matching TRBD2 (6 bases). Trimming left V 0 bases short and J 8 bases short, with 11 bases between. The CDR3 is 14 residues long. Per germline, CDR1 MNHNS and CDR2 SASEGT. The CDR3 sequence is CASSEAAGGDIQYF. The CDR3 region has the DNA TGTGCCAGCAGTGAAGCGGCAGGCGGGGACATTCAGTACTTC.

The chain carries TRBV7-9 and TRBJ1-1; D may be TRBD1 (5 bases). In germline, CDR1 is SEHNR, CDR2 FQNEAQ (reference sequence). The V end was cut by 5 bases, the J end by 0 bases, with 13 bases between. This CDR3 region has 15 residues. This CDR3 is CASSPSGGMNTEAFF. The CDR3 nucleotides read TGTGCCAGCAGCCCCTCGGGGGGAATGAACACTGAAGCTTTCTTT.

The table lists this clonotype with a few counts. One end of the junction does not line up with germline, which may come from a read error. The chain employs TRBV15 and TRBJ2-7, with D tentatively TRBD2 (5 bases). Germline V CDR1 and CDR2: LNHNV, YYDKDF (reference sequence). The CDR3 runs 14 residues. DNA of the CDR3: TGTGTCACCAGCAGAGCTGGGAGCTCCTACGAGCAGTACTTC. It encodes CVTSRAGSSYEQYF.

V usage is TRBV6-2 or TRBV6-3 and J usage is TRBJ2-3; D is possibly TRBD1 or TRBD2 (5 bases each). Germline loops: CDR1 MNHEY, CDR2 SVGEGT. V gave up 0 bases and J gave up 0 bases, with 16 bases separating them. The CDR3 extends over 18 amino acids. Here the CDR3 reads CASSYSRDGPISTDTQYF. In DNA, the CDR3 is TGTGCCAGCAGTTACTCTCGGGACGGACCCATTAGCACAGATACGCAGTATTTT.